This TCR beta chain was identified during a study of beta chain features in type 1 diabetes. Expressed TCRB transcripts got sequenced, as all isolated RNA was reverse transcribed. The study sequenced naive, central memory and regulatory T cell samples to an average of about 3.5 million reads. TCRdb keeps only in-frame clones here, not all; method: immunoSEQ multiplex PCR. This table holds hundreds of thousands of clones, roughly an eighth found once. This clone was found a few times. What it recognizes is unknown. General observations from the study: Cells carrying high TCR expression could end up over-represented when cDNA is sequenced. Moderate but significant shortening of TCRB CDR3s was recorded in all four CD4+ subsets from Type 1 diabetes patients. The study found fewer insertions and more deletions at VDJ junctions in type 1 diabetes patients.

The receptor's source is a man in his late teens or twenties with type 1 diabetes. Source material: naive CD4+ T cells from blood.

The CDR3 is CASNHRGLKGYTF. The CDR3 DNA reads TGTGCCAGCAACCACAGGGGGCTTAAAGGCTACACCTTC. The chain uses TRBV28 and TRBJ1-2; TRBD1 aligns across 9 bases. Losses at the gene ends were 7 bases for V and 8 bases for J; bases not matched to a gene: 8. The CDR3 is 13 residues long. The germline V gene encodes CDR1 MDHEN and CDR2 SYDVKM.